The 23 T cell receptor beta chains below come from one sample, sequenced in a study of T cells in Graves' hyperthyroidism and ophthalmopathy. RNA transcripts gave rise to amplified TCR beta CDR3 regions. Carried out on the TCR CDR3, a first-round RT-PCR used the HTBI primer set. Each CDR3 protein is one row after TCRdb ran MiXCR on the multiplex PCR reads. The table includes nearly 750,000 distinct CDR3 sequences, about a third detected once. The sample was blood. The receptors originated from a woman aged 40 to 49 with Graves' hyperthyroidism.

The rearrangement joins TRBV4-3 to TRBJ1-5, with D unresolved. From germline, CDR1 is LGHNA and CDR2 YSLEER. V was shortened by 0 bases and J by 3 bases, with 9 bases between the two germline ends. The CDR3 contains 15 residues. The CDR3 DNA sequence: TGCGCCAGCAGCCAAGAGGGCGCCTCCAATCAGCCCCAGCATTTT. Amino acid sequence: CASSQEGASNQPQHF.

Concerning this clonotype: Since a much larger clone is just one base distant, this may be a read error. The V call is TRBV7-3, the J call TRBJ2-5, with 8 bases identical to TRBD1. The trim removed 2 bases at V and 9 bases at J, leaving 11 bases unmatched. Germline CDR1 and CDR2: SGHTA and FQGTGA. The CDR3 extends over 15 amino acids. Written as DNA, the CDR3 is TGTGCCAGCAGCTTAGCCCCAGGGGGCTGGGAGGCCCAGTACTTC. This translates into CASSLAPGGWEAQYF.

This clonotype was seen ten or more times. The J gene is TRBJ2-2, the V gene TRBV7-9, with D maybe TRBD1 (5 bases). The CDR3 is 15 amino acids. Germline-derived CDR1 and CDR2 are SEHNR and FQNEAQ (reference sequence). The V and J ends lost 4 bases and 3 bases respectively, with 12 bases between them. The CDR3 loop is CASSWQGGDTGELFF. For the CDR3, the DNA is TGTGCCAGCAGCTGGCAGGGCGGAGACACCGGGGAGCTGTTTTTT. The whole variable domain, filled in from reference TRBV7-9 and TRBJ2-2, reads DTGVSQNPRHKITKRGQNVTFRCDPISEHNRLYWYRQTLGQGPEFLTYFQNEAQLEKSRLLSDRFSAERPKGSFSTLEIQRTEQGDSAMYLCASSWQGGDTGELFFGEGSRLTVL.

This clonotype has a count of ten or more. The CDR3 coding sequence is TGTGCCAGCAGTTACTCGGGGACGAACACCGGGGAGCTGTTTTTT. It is translated as CASSYSGTNTGELFF. V and J are TRBV6-5 and TRBJ2-2; D is unclear. V lost 0 bases and J lost 0, with 5 bases in between. This CDR3 spans 15 amino acids. Looked up from germline, CDR1 is MNHEY and CDR2 is SVGAGI.

The rearrangement uses TRBV7-9 and TRBJ2-7, with 7 nucleotides matching TRBD1. CDR1 is SEHNR and CDR2 is FQNEAQ in the germline V gene (reference sequence). CDR3 length equals 14 residues. J was trimmed by 2 bases and V by 4 bases; bases with no gene match: 5. In DNA form, the CDR3 reads TGTGCCAGCAGCTCGCCGGGACAGACCTACGAGCAGTACTTC. Residues: CASSSPGQTYEQYF.

This clonotype was observed a handful of times. This chain uses TRBV4-1 with TRBJ2-5; D may be TRBD1 or TRBD2 (5 bases each). V was trimmed by 1 base and J by 7 bases, leaving 13 bases between them. The germline V gene encodes CDR1 MGHRA and CDR2 YSYEKL. The CDR3 is made up of 14 amino acids. DNA of the CDR3: TGCGCCAGCAGCCAAGTCCGGGGCAGGTGGACCCAGTACTTC. Translation gives CASSQVRGRWTQYF.

This clonotype has at least ten counts. The chain couples TRBV7-9 to TRBJ2-7; D unresolved. This CDR3 comprises 13 residues. Germline-derived CDR1 and CDR2 are SEHNR and FQNEAQ (reference sequence). The V end was cut by 5 bases, the J end by 0 bases, with 8 bases between. CDR3 sequence: CASSRYFSYEQYF. CDR3 in DNA: TGTGCCAGCAGCCGCTACTTCTCCTACGAGCAGTACTTC.

This clonotype was counted only a few times. V is TRBV20-1 and J is TRBJ1-1; tentative D call: TRBD1 (5 bases). V was shortened by 6 bases and J by 10 bases, with 18 bases between the two germline ends. In germline, CDR1 is DFQATT, CDR2 SNEGSKA (reference sequence). This CDR3 contains 12 residues. CDR3 bases: TGCAGTGCATCTGGAGTCGGGGACGGAGCTTTCTTT. This sequence encodes CSASGVGDGAFF.

This clonotype has just a few counts. The chain has TRBV6-5 and TRBJ1-5; the D gene is possibly TRBD1 (6 bases). CDR1 MNHEY and CDR2 SVGAGI come from the germline V gene. V was clipped by 3 bases and J by 0 bases, with 9 bases between them. This CDR3 is built from 15 residues. The CDR3 DNA is TGTGCCAGCAGTTATAGGGGGAATAGCAATCAGCCCCAGCATTTT. It encodes CASSYRGNSNQPQHF.

A single count supports this clonotype. The rearrangement joins TRBV29-1 to TRBJ2-5; 11 nucleotides match TRBD1. The CDR3 is 14 residues long. Per germline, CDR1 SQVTM and CDR2 ANQGSEA. With 8 bases clipped from V and 5 bases from J, the junction kept 10 bases outside the gene matches. The CDR3 here is CSPGQGAVYETQYF. As DNA, the CDR3 is TGCAGCCCCGGACAGGGGGCGGTGTATGAGACCCAGTACTTC.

V usage is TRBV27 and J usage is TRBJ1-1; no firm D call. The CDR3 contains 15 residues. Germline lookup yields CDR1 MNHEY and CDR2 SMNVEV (reference sequence). V was shortened by 4 bases and J by 3 bases, with 15 bases between the two germline ends. The CDR3 DNA sequence: TGTGCCAGCAGTTCCCTAGGACGGGGAGACACTGAAGCTTTCTTT. Its translation: CASSSLGRGDTEAFF.

The chain uses TRBV19 and TRBJ2-7; 7 bases map to TRBD1. This CDR3 comprises 13 residues. The germline V gene has CDR1 LNHDA and CDR2 SQIVND (reference sequence). V lost 5 bases and J lost 2; bases outside the gene matches: 3. The CDR3 loop reads CASSWQGAYEQYF. DNA of the CDR3: TGTGCCAGTAGTTGGCAGGGGGCCTACGAGCAGTACTTC.

This chain joins TRBV29-1 and TRBJ2-7, with 7 bases fitting TRBD1. The CDR3 consists of 12 residues. V lost 3 bases to trimming and J lost 3 bases; unmatched junction nucleotides: 2. CDR1 and CDR2 from the germline V gene are SQVTM and ANQGSEA. CDR3 in amino acids: CSVEDRNYEQYF. CDR3 in DNA: TGCAGCGTTGAGGACAGGAACTACGAGCAGTACTTC.

This chain links TRBV20-1 with TRBJ2-5; D is possibly TRBD1 or TRBD2 (5 bases each). V was cut by 3 bases and J by 3 bases, with 11 bases left in between. This CDR3 comprises 13 residues. The germline V gene has CDR1 DFQATT and CDR2 SNEGSKA (reference sequence). The DNA of the CDR3 is TGCAGTGCTAGTGATGAGGGGAAAGAGACCCAGTACTTC. Encoded protein: CSASDEGKETQYF.

This clonotype was counted many times. The chain employs TRBV6-5 and TRBJ2-5; 7 nucleotides match TRBD1. The V segment lost 2 bases and the J segment 5 bases; nucleotides outside the gene matches: 5. The CDR3 has 14 amino acids. Germline V CDR1 and CDR2: MNHEY, SVGAGI. CDR3 protein: CASSYQTGQETQYF. CDR3 sequence (DNA): TGTGCCAGCAGTTACCAGACAGGGCAGGAGACCCAGTACTTC.

This clonotype was seen repeatedly, ten times or more. V gene TRBV4-3 combines with J gene TRBJ1-3; D not certain. The CDR3 spans 14 residues. Deletions cut 1 base from V and 4 bases from J, with 8 bases between. Germline V gene lookup returns CDR1 LGHNA and CDR2 YSLEER. The CDR3 DNA sequence: TGCGCCAGCAGCCAAGGCTTCGGGGGAAACACCATATATTTT. This gives the protein CASSQGFGGNTIYF.

The chain employs TRBV7-2 and TRBJ2-5, with 10 bases aligning to TRBD1. The CDR3 covers 14 residues. The germline gives CDR1 SGHTA, CDR2 FQGNSA. V lost 4 bases and J lost 9; bases outside the gene matches: 8. CDR3 DNA: TGTGCCAGCAGCTCGGGGACAGGGGCCACCCCCCAGTACTTC. The encoded protein is CASSSGTGATPQYF.

This clonotype was observed a few times. V and J are TRBV7-9 and TRBJ2-2; 8 positions agree with TRBD2. CDR3 length: 15 amino acids. The germline CDR1 and CDR2 sequences are SEHNR and FQNEAQ (reference sequence). V lost 6 bases and J lost 3; bases outside the gene matches: 6. CDR3 residues: CASSPREGHTGELFF. CDR3 bases: TGTGCCAGCAGTCCACGGGAGGGCCACACCGGGGAGCTGTTTTTT.

The chain is built from TRBV29-1 and TRBJ1-2, with no clear D. With 8 bases removed from V and 7 bases from J, the gap between germline ends came to 11 bases. This CDR3 region has 10 residues. Germline V lookup: CDR1 SQVTM, CDR2 ANQGSEA. The CDR3 DNA reads TGCAGCCAAGCGAGGAGTGGCTACACCTTC. Residues: CSQARSGYTF.

About this clonotype itself: Possible read error: a much larger clone is one base away. The chain combines TRBV11-1 with TRBJ2-7; D unclear. This CDR3 region has 15 residues. Germline loops: CDR1 SGHAT, CDR2 FQDESV (reference sequence). V gave up 5 bases and J gave up 0 bases, with 14 bases separating them. The chain's CDR3 is CASSPYTPFSYEQYF. In DNA form, the CDR3 reads TGTGCCAGCAGCCCCTATACTCCGTTCTCCTACGAGCAGTACTTC.

The chain joins TRBV5-1 to TRBJ1-2; 9 bases align to TRBD1. Looked up from germline, CDR1 is SGHRS and CDR2 is YFSETQ. This CDR3 region has 16 residues. The junction had 11 bases not matched to a gene; V was cut back by 3 bases and J by 5 bases. The CDR3 nucleotides read TGCGCCAGCAGCTCCCCTGACAGGGGGAAGTATTATGGCTACACCTTC. It translates to CASSSPDRGKYYGYTF.

The chain carries TRBV25-1 and TRBJ1-2; 8 positions agree with TRBD1. J was trimmed by 3 bases and V by 2 bases; bases with no gene match: 8. This CDR3 comprises 16 residues. The germline CDR1 and CDR2 sequences are MGHDK and SYGVNS. The CDR3 DNA is TGTGCCAGCAGTGAAGGGCCGCCGGGACAGGACTATGGCTACACCTTC. This translates into CASSEGPPGQDYGYTF.

This chain connects TRBV30 to TRBJ1-5; 11 nucleotides line up with TRBD1. Trimming cost V 2 bases and J 6 bases; bases outside gene matches: 6. The CDR3 spans 15 residues. The germline gives CDR1 GTSNPN, CDR2 SVGIG (reference sequence). The CDR3 DNA reads as TGTGCCTGGAGTAGAGGACAGGGGGCAGGTCAGCCCCAGCATTTT. Residues: CAWSRGQGAGQPQHF.